The clone carrying this T cell receptor beta chain was found a few times. The antigen remains unidentified. These data originate in a study of T cell repertoires in cytomegalovirus infection. Study context: A matching HLA type, together with CMV infection, was signaled by public TCR beta signatures.

The V gene end was trimmed by 2 bases and the J gene end by 6 bases; junction bases not matched to a gene: 10. The CDR3 covers 18 residues. Germline loops: CDR1 SGHAT, CDR2 FQNNGV. A single record per CDR3 protein comes from TCRdb applying MiXCR to the reads. The sample holds some 400,000 distinct CDR3 sequences, about a third seen once. General study findings and limits: Using cumulative public TCR beta family frequency, the authors identified those who carried CMV together with the relevant HLA. Clonotypes of TCR beta that were HLA-C-restricted and CMV-specific dominated the ex vivo response.

Sequences were obtained from PBMCs. The chain employs TRBV11-2 and TRBJ2-2; 12 bases are a match to TRBD2. This sequence originates from a human donor in good health (CMV status not recorded). Some clones in this sample may be carry-over from other donors' samples. The CDR3 reads CASSLPSGLAGGPGELFF. CDR3 bases: TGTGCCAGCAGCTTACCTTCAGGGCTAGCGGGGGGGCCCGGGGAGCTGTTTTTT.